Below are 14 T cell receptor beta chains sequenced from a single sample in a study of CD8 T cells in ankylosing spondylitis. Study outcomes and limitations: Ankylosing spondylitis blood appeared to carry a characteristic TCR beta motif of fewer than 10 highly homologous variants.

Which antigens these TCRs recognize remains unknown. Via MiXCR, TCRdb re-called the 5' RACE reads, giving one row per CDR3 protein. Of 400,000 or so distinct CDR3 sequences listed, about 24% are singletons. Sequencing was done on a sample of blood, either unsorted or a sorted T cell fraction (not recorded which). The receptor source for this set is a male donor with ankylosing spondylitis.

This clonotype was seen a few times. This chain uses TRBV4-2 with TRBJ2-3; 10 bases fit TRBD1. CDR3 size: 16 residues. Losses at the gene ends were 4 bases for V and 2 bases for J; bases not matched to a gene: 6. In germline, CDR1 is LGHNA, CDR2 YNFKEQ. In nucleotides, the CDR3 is TGTGCCAGCAGCCCCTCGACAGGGGGCTACACAGATACGCAGTATTTT. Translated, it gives CASSPSTGGYTDTQYF.

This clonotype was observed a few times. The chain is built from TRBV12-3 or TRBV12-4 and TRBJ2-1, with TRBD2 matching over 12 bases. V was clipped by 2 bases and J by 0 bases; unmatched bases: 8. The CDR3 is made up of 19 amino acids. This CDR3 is CASSLRGLAGSSSYNEQFF. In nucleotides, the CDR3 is TGTGCCAGCAGTTTAAGAGGACTAGCGGGGTCCAGCTCCTACAATGAGCAGTTCTTC.

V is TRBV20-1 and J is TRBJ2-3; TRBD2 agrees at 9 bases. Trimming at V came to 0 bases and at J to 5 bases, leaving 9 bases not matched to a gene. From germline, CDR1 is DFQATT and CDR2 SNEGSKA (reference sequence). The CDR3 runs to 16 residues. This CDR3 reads CSARDLRREGGDTQYF. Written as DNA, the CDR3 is TGCAGTGCTAGAGATTTACGGCGGGAGGGCGGAGATACGCAGTATTTT.

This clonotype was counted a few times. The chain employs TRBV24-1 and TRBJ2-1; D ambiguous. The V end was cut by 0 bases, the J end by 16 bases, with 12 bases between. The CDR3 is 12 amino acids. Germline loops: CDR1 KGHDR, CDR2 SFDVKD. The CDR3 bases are TGTGCCACCAGTGATTTGCATGCTAGGCTCTTCTTC. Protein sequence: CATSDLHARLFF.

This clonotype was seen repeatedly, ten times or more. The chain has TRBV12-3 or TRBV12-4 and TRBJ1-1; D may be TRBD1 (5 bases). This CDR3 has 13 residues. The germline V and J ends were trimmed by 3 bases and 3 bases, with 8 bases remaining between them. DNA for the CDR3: TGTGCCAGCAGTTTCGGGGGTTACACTGAAGCTTTCTTT. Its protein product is CASSFGGYTEAFF.

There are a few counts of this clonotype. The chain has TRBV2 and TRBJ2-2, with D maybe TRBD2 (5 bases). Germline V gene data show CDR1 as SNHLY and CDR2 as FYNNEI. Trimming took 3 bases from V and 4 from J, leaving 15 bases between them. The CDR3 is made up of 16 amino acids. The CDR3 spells CASSERRGSGTGELFF. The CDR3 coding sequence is TGTGCCAGCAGTGAGAGAAGAGGGAGTGGCACCGGGGAGCTGTTTTTT.

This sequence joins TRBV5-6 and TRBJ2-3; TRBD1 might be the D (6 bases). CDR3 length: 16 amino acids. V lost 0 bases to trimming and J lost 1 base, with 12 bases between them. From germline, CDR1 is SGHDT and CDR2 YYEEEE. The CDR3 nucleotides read TGTGCCAGCAGCTTGGGGGGGCCAGTCGGCACAGATACGCAGTATTTT. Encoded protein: CASSLGGPVGTDTQYF. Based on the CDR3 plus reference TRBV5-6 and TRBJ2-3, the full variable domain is DAGVTQSPTHLIKTRGQQVTLRCSPKSGHDTVSWYQQALGQGPQFIFQYYEEEERQRGNFPDRFSGHQFPNYSSELNVNALLLGDSALYLCASSLGGPVGTDTQYFGPGTRLTVL.

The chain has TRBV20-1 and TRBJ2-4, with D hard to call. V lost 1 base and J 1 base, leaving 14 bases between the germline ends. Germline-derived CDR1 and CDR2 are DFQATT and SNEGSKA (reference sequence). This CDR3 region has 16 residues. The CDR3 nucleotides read TGCAGTGCTAGAGTTTTGGGCTTTGGGGCCAAAAACATTCAGTACTTC. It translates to CSARVLGFGAKNIQYF.

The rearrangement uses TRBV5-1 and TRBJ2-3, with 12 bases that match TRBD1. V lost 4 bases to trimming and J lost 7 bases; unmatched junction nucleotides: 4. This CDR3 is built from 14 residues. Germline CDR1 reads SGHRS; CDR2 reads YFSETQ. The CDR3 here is CASSAGQGANTQYF. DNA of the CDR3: TGCGCCAGCAGCGCGGGACAGGGGGCGAATACGCAGTATTTT.

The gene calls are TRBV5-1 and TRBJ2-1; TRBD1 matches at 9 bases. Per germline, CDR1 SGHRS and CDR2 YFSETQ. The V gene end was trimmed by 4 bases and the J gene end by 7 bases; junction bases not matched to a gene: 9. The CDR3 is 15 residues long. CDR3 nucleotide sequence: TGCGCCAGCAGCCCGGGGACAGGGAGTCAGAATGAGCAGTTCTTC. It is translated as CASSPGTGSQNEQFF.

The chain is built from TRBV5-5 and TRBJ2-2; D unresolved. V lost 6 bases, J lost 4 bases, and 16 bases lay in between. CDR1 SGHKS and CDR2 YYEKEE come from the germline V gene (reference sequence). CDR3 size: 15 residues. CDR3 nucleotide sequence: TGTGCCAGCAACCAGGTAGAACTCGGCACCGGGGAGCTGTTTTTT. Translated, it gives CASNQVELGTGELFF.

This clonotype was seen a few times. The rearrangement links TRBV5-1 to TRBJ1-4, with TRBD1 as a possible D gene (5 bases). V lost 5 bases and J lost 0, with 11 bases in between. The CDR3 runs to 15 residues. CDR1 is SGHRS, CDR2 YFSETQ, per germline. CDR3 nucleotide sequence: TGCGCCAGCAGGGGGGTTCCTGCAACTAATGAAAAACTGTTTTTT. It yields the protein CASRGVPATNEKLFF.

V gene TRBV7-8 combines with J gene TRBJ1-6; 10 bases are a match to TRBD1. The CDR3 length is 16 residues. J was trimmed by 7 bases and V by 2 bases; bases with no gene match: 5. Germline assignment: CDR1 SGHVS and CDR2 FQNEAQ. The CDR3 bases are TGTGCCAGCAGCTTAACCGGGACAGGGGTAAATTCACCCCTCCACTTT. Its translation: CASSLTGTGVNSPLHF. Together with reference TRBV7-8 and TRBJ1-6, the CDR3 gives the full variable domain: GAGVSQSPRYKVAKRGQDVALRCDPISGHVSLFWYQQALGQGPEFLTYFQNEAQLDKSGLPSDRFFAERPEGSVSTLKIQRTQQEDSAVYLCASSLTGTGVNSPLHFGNGTRLTVT.

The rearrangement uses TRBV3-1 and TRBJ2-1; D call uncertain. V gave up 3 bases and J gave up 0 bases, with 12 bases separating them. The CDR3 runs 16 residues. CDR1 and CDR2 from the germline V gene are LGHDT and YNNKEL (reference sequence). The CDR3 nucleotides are TGTGCCAGCAGCCAGGAGAAGGATTTCTCCTACAATGAGCAGTTCTTC. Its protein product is CASSQEKDFSYNEQFF.